Shown below are 14 T cell receptor beta chains from a single sample sequenced in a study of cytomegalovirus exposure and HLA in healthy donors. In the PCR, 60 Vbeta and 13 Jbeta primers were used. Measured with immunoSEQ multiplex PCR; TCRdb has only the in-frame clones, and not every one. The sample shows about 160,000 clones, around 80% of them seen only once. Sequencing input: PBMCs. The receptors here all came from a male donor in good health and CMV-seropositive.

In DNA form, the CDR3 reads TGTGCCAGCAGCTCGCGACAGGCGAACACCGGGGAGCTGTTTTTT. It specifies CASSSRQANTGELFF. The chain uses TRBV7-2 and TRBJ2-2, with D possibly matching TRBD1 (6 bases). The CDR3 consists of 15 residues. Trimming left V 4 bases short and J 0 bases short, with 9 bases between. The germline CDR1 and CDR2 sequences are SGHTA and FQGNSA. The full variable domain, rest sourced from reference TRBV7-2 and TRBJ2-2, is GAGVSQSPSNKVTEKGKDVELRCDPISGHTALYWYRQSLGQGLEFLIYFQGNSAPDKSGLPSDRFSAERTGGSVSTLTIQRTQQEDSAVYLCASSSRQANTGELFFGEGSRLTVL.

The rearrangement joins TRBV9 to TRBJ2-1; maybe TRBD2 (6 bases). CDR3 size: 15 residues. The germline V and J ends were trimmed by 1 base and 0 bases, with 8 bases remaining between them. Germline V gene sequence: CDR1 SGDLS, CDR2 YYNGEE. In DNA, the CDR3 is TGTGCCAGCAGCGTACCCGGGAGCTCCTACAATGAGCAGTTCTTC. Translating it yields CASSVPGSSYNEQFF.

The chain links TRBV9 to TRBJ1-1; no reliable D call. This CDR3 contains 12 residues. Germline lookup yields CDR1 SGDLS and CDR2 YYNGEE. Trimming removed 4 bases at V and 6 bases at J, with 10 bases between. CDR3 sequence: CASSPFAAEAFF. CDR3 nucleotide sequence: TGTGCCAGCAGCCCATTCGCAGCTGAAGCTTTCTTT.

V is TRBV5-6 and J is TRBJ1-1; TRBD1 aligns across 10 bases. Germline-derived CDR1 and CDR2 are SGHDT and YYEEEE. The CDR3 length is 12 residues. Germline trimming cut 5 bases from V and 10 bases from J; bases unmatched to any gene: 5. The CDR3 nucleotides read TGTGCCAGCAGGAAAGACAGGGGGCCAGCTTTCTTT. Protein sequence: CASRKDRGPAFF. Filled out from reference TRBV5-6 and TRBJ1-1, the complete variable domain reads DAGVTQSPTHLIKTRGQQVTLRCSPKSGHDTVSWYQQALGQGPQFIFQYYEEEERQRGNFPDRFSGHQFPNYSSELNVNALLLGDSALYLCASRKDRGPAFFGQGTRLTVV.

This chain uses TRBV27 with TRBJ1-3, with D tentatively TRBD1 (6 bases). With 6 bases removed from V and 2 bases from J, the gap between germline ends came to 14 bases. Germline CDR1 is MNHEY and CDR2 is SMNVEV (reference sequence). The CDR3 contains 15 residues. In DNA, the CDR3 is TGTGCCAGCAGGGACACAGGGCTCGCTGGAAACACCATATATTTT. Protein product: CASRDTGLAGNTIYF.

The DNA of the CDR3 is TGTGCCAGCAATCCCGGGACACTGAACACTGAAGCTTTCTTT. It codes for CASNPGTLNTEAFF. This chain connects TRBV6-6 to TRBJ1-1, with a tentative D call TRBD1 (6 bases). Germline V gene lookup returns CDR1 MNHNY and CDR2 SVGAGI (reference sequence). Trimming cost V 7 bases and J 0 bases, with 12 bases left between them. CDR3 length: 14 residues.

The chain joins TRBV25-1 to TRBJ2-2; D not certain. CDR1 is MGHDK and CDR2 is SYGVNS in the germline V gene. Trimming stripped 4 bases from V and 8 bases from J, with 2 bases between. The CDR3 is 10 amino acids. CDR3 sequence reads: CASSAGELFF. CDR3 nucleotide sequence: TGTGCCAGCAGTGCTGGGGAGCTGTTTTTT.

This chain connects TRBV4-1 to TRBJ2-7; D unclear. The germline CDR1 and CDR2 sequences are MGHRA and YSYEKL. Trimming removed 3 bases at V and 3 bases at J, with 9 bases between. The CDR3 totals 13 residues. The DNA for the CDR3 is TGCGCCAGCAGCCAGATAGAAGACTACGAGCAGTACTTC. This translates into CASSQIEDYEQYF.

The gene calls are TRBV7-9 and TRBJ2-1; 10 bases fit TRBD2. Trimming at V came to 2 bases and at J to 9 bases, leaving 19 bases not matched to a gene. CDR1 is SEHNR, CDR2 FQNEAQ, per germline (reference sequence). This CDR3 is 19 amino acids long. The CDR3 sequence is CASSLSSRASGRGSGEQFF. CDR3 coding DNA: TGTGCCAGCAGCTTATCTAGTAGGGCTAGCGGGAGAGGTTCGGGTGAGCAGTTCTTC.

This sequence joins TRBV29-1 and TRBJ2-5, with 13 bases matching TRBD2. This CDR3 region has 12 residues. The junction had 1 base not matched to a gene; V was cut back by 7 bases and J by 5 bases. Germline CDR1 SQVTM, CDR2 ANQGSEA. CDR3 DNA: TGCAGCGGGACTAGCGGGAGTGAGACCCAGTACTTC. Translation: CSGTSGSETQYF.

This clone is a singleton in its sample. V and J are TRBV7-3 and TRBJ2-1; the D gene is possibly TRBD2 (6 bases). Germline V gene lookup returns CDR1 SGHTA and CDR2 FQGTGA. This CDR3 has 16 amino acids. V dropped 5 bases and J dropped 0 bases, with 14 bases sitting between them. Here the CDR3 reads CASSPSRGSSYNEQFF. CDR3 nucleotides: TGTGCCAGCAGCCCCTCGCGGGGCAGCTCCTACAATGAGCAGTTCTTC.

V gene TRBV10-3 combines with J gene TRBJ1-2, with D possibly matching TRBD1 (5 bases). V shed 2 bases and J shed 2 bases, with 6 bases lying between them. Germline V lookup: CDR1 ENHRY, CDR2 SYGVKD. This CDR3 spans 13 amino acids. The CDR3 DNA reads as TGTGCCATCAGTGAGGCAGGGAACTATGGCTACACCTTC. It specifies CAISEAGNYGYTF.

This clone was recorded a few times. The V gene is TRBV7-2, the J gene TRBJ2-5; 15 nucleotides match TRBD2. The V segment lost 5 bases and the J segment 4 bases; nucleotides outside the gene matches: 5. This CDR3 has 16 amino acids. Germline CDR1 is SGHTA and CDR2 is FQGNSA. This CDR3 is CASSEGLAGGGETQYF. The CDR3, as DNA: TGTGCCAGCAGCGAGGGACTAGCGGGAGGCGGAGAGACCCAGTACTTC. Looking up the rest from reference TRBV7-2 and TRBJ2-5 gives the full variable domain: GAGVSQSPSNKVTEKGKDVELRCDPISGHTALYWYRQSLGQGLEFLIYFQGNSAPDKSGLPSDRFSAERTGGSVSTLTIQRTQQEDSAVYLCASSEGLAGGGETQYFGPGTRLLVL.

The chain couples TRBV5-1 to TRBJ2-7; no clear D. Germline V gene sequence: CDR1 SGHRS, CDR2 YFSETQ. V lost 1 base and J lost 2, with 10 bases in between. The CDR3 consists of 14 residues. CDR3 region: CASSLHRQAYEQYF. CDR3 sequence (DNA): TGCGCCAGCAGCTTGCACCGACAAGCCTACGAGCAGTACTTC. Using reference TRBV5-1 and TRBJ2-7 for the parts outside the CDR3, the full variable domain is KAGVTQTPRYLIKTRGQQVTLSCSPISGHRSVSWYQQTPGQGLQFLFEYFSETQRNKGNFPGRFSGRQFSNSRSEMNVSTLELGDSALYLCASSLHRQAYEQYFGPGTRLTVT.